This T cell receptor beta chain appears in the sequencing data of a study of shared clonotypes between healthy human individuals. After removal of 1 base from V and 4 bases from J, the junction contained 7 bases not matched to a gene. The CDR3 spans 16 residues. Germline CDR1 is SGHVS and CDR2 is FQNEAQ. TCRdb's table, derived via immunoSEQ multiplex PCR, lists solely in-frame clones and lacks some. The sample shows approximately 1,500,000 clones, roughly 96% of them seen only once. Sequencing input: naive CD4+ T cells sorted from blood. Subset indicated: CD45RA+ positively selected. The rearrangement uses TRBV7-8 and TRBJ2-3, with 8 bases fitting TRBD2. This TCR derives from a man in his thirties or forties in good health. The CDR3 DNA is TGTGCCAGCAGCTTAGAACAGCGGGAGATTTCAGATACGCAGTATTTT. This codes for CASSLEQREISDTQYF.